One and the same sample provided the 25 T cell receptor beta chains below, sequenced in a study of T cell repertoires in cytomegalovirus infection. TCRdb reanalysed the reads using MiXCR and keeps one entry per CDR3 protein. The sample includes 600,000 to 800,000 distinct CDR3 sequences, about 24% of them seen just once. The specimen sequenced was CD8+ T cells from PBMCs. The receptors derive from a human donor in good health (CMV status not recorded). Some clones in this sample may be carry-over from other donors' samples.

The CDR3 nucleotides are TGTGCCAGCAGTGATCTAGAGGAACACAACAATGAGCAGTTCTTC. Its protein product is CASSDLEEHNNEQFF. The chain combines TRBV12-3 or TRBV12-4 with TRBJ2-1; D is uncertain. Trimming removed 5 bases from V and 5 bases from J, with 16 bases in between. CDR3 length: 15 residues.

The table lists this clonotype with many counts. This sequence joins TRBV7-8 and TRBJ2-4, with 7 bases identical to TRBD2. The CDR3 runs to 14 residues. V lost 2 bases to trimming and J lost 8 bases; unmatched junction nucleotides: 6. Germline CDR1 SGHVS, CDR2 FQNEAQ. The CDR3: CASSLLGGIDIQYF. CDR3 DNA sequence: TGTGCCAGCAGCTTACTGGGGGGGATTGACATTCAGTACTTC.

This clonotype was seen a handful of times. The rearrangement joins TRBV6-1 to TRBJ1-2; 7 bases fit TRBD1. J was trimmed by 6 bases and V by 6 bases; bases with no gene match: 7. This CDR3 spans 13 amino acids. Germline assignment: CDR1 MNHNS and CDR2 SASEGT. The CDR3 DNA reads TGTGCCAGCAGCTTCGAGACAGGGCATGGCTACACCTTC. Its protein product is CASSFETGHGYTF.

Only a few counts were recorded for this clonotype. The rearrangement uses TRBV19 and TRBJ1-1; D call uncertain. This CDR3 is 13 amino acids long. The V and J ends lost 7 bases and 1 base respectively, with 10 bases between them. CDR1 is LNHDA and CDR2 is SQIVND in the germline V gene (reference sequence). The CDR3 DNA reads as TGTGCCAGTACCTACCGTTCGAACACTGAAGCTTTCTTT. This translates into CASTYRSNTEAFF.

CDR3 region: CSVPIRFGEQFF. DNA for the CDR3: TGCAGCGTTCCCATCCGTTTCGGTGAGCAGTTCTTC. This chain joins TRBV29-1 and TRBJ2-1, with D unresolved. CDR1 and CDR2 (germline): SQVTM, ANQGSEA. The V end lost 5 bases, the J end lost 9 bases, and 14 bases lay between the germline ends. The CDR3 totals 12 residues.

This sequence joins TRBV28 and TRBJ2-5; TRBD2 matches at 12 bases. This CDR3 spans 16 amino acids. The germline CDR1 and CDR2 sequences are MDHEN and SYDVKM. Trimming took 5 bases from V and 4 from J; bases not matched to a gene: 8. The CDR3 DNA follows: TGTGCCAGCAGTCGCTTGACTAGCGGGGGTCGAGAGACCCAGTACTTC. This codes for CASSRLTSGGRETQYF. Full variable domain (outside the CDR3, taken from reference TRBV28 and TRBJ2-5): DVKVTQSSRYLVKRTGEKVFLECVQDMDHENMFWYRQDPGLGLRLIYFSYDVKMKEKGDIPEGYSVSREKKERFSLILESASTNQTSMYLCASSRLTSGGRETQYFGPGTRLLVL.

The rearrangement links TRBV15 to TRBJ1-1; TRBD1 is a possible D gene (6 bases). V was cut by 1 base and J by 4 bases, with 10 bases left in between. The germline CDR1 and CDR2 sequences are LNHNV and YYDKDF (reference sequence). This CDR3 region has 14 residues. The CDR3: CATSRVGAVTEAFF. The CDR3 nucleotides are TGTGCCACCAGCAGAGTGGGGGCGGTCACTGAAGCTTTCTTT. Drawing the rest from reference TRBV15 and TRBJ1-1, the complete variable domain is DAMVIQNPRYQVTQFGKPVTLSCSQTLNHNVMYWYQQKSSQAPKLLFHYYDKDFNNEADTPDNFQSRRPNTSFCFLDIRSPGLGDTAMYLCATSRVGAVTEAFFGQGTRLTVV.

The chain combines TRBV9 with TRBJ2-3; TRBD2 matches at 12 bases. The V segment lost 0 bases and the J segment 4 bases; nucleotides outside the gene matches: 3. In germline, CDR1 is SGDLS, CDR2 YYNGEE. The CDR3 loop spans 16 amino acids. For the CDR3, the DNA is TGTGCCAGCAGCGTAGGACTAGCGGGGGAGTCAGATACGCAGTATTTT. This codes for CASSVGLAGESDTQYF.

The chain is built from TRBV6-1 and TRBJ1-2, with no clear D. Trimming pared 7 bases from V and 6 bases from J, leaving 9 bases between. The V gene's germline CDR1 is MNHNS and CDR2 SASEGT. This CDR3 is 11 amino acids long. Here the CDR3 reads CASTLRDGYTF. The CDR3 DNA is TGTGCCAGCACCCTGAGAGATGGCTACACCTTC.

This rearrangement joins TRBV5-6 to TRBJ1-5, with TRBD1 identical over 9 bases. This CDR3 is 14 amino acids long. CDR1 and CDR2 (germline): SGHDT, YYEEEE. Losses at the gene ends were 7 bases for V and 10 bases for J; bases not matched to a gene: 12. The CDR3 coding sequence is TGTGCCAGCTCCATGGGACAGGGAAGCATACCCCAGCATTTT. As protein: CASSMGQGSIPQHF.

This clonotype was counted a few times. J is TRBJ2-4 and V is TRBV28; TRBD2 agrees at 13 bases. V lost 4 bases, J lost 7 bases, and 7 bases stayed unmatched. The CDR3 consists of 16 residues. Germline V gene lookup returns CDR1 MDHEN and CDR2 SYDVKM. The CDR3 here is CASSWGTSGVRNIQYF. The DNA for the CDR3 is TGTGCCAGCAGTTGGGGGACTAGCGGGGTACGGAACATTCAGTACTTC.

In its sample, this clonotype was seen a few times. The J gene is TRBJ2-4, the V gene TRBV12-3 or TRBV12-4; D remains ambiguous. V was shortened by 7 bases and J by 3 bases, with 10 bases between the two germline ends. This CDR3 region has 13 residues. CDR3 residues: CASTRVDKNIQYF. The CDR3 nucleotides read TGTGCCAGCACCCGTGTGGACAAAAACATTCAGTACTTC.

This clonotype was found many times. The V call is TRBV7-9, the J call TRBJ2-3; TRBD1 matches at 8 bases. Trimming took 4 bases from V and 6 from J; bases not matched to a gene: 9. The V gene's germline CDR1 is SEHNR and CDR2 FQNEAQ (reference sequence). This CDR3 has 15 amino acids. The CDR3 is CASSWGQAITDTQYF. The CDR3 DNA is TGTGCCAGCAGCTGGGGACAGGCCATCACCGATACGCAGTATTTT.

V and J are TRBV4-1 and TRBJ1-2; weak D call: TRBD1 (5 bases). This CDR3 comprises 15 residues. Germline assignment: CDR1 MGHRA and CDR2 YSYEKL. Trimming pared 0 bases from V and 2 bases from J, leaving 10 bases between. CDR3 bases: TGCGCCAGCAGCCAAGATCAAACAGGCAACTATGGCTACACCTTC. Translating gives CASSQDQTGNYGYTF.

The genes are TRBV5-4 and TRBJ2-1; TRBD2 is a possible D gene (6 bases). V lost 0 bases, J lost 9 bases, and 19 bases lay in between. CDR1 is SGHNT, CDR2 YYREEE, per germline (reference sequence). The CDR3 is made up of 16 amino acids. The CDR3 reads CASSLDGSLGGGEQFF. CDR3 DNA sequence: TGTGCCAGCAGCTTGGACGGCTCCCTGGGGGGTGGTGAGCAGTTCTTC. Looking up the rest from reference TRBV5-4 and TRBJ2-1 gives the full variable domain: ETGVTQSPTHLIKTRGQQVTLRCSSQSGHNTVSWYQQALGQGPQFIFQYYREEENGRGNFPPRFSGLQFPNYSSELNVNALELDDSALYLCASSLDGSLGGGEQFFGPGTRLTVL.

The chain is built from TRBV4-2 and TRBJ1-1; the D is unclear. The CDR3 is made up of 17 amino acids. Per the germline V gene, CDR1 is LGHNA and CDR2 is YNFKEQ. The V end was cut by 0 bases, the J end by 2 bases, with 16 bases between. The CDR3 coding sequence is TGTGCCAGCAGCCAAGATCCCTCGGGTACACCCAACACTGAAGCTTTCTTT. This codes for CASSQDPSGTPNTEAFF.

The chain couples TRBV7-9 to TRBJ2-1, with D possibly matching TRBD2 (5 bases). Germline V gives CDR1 SEHNR, CDR2 FQNEAQ (reference sequence). With 1 base removed from V and 8 bases from J, the gap between germline ends came to 12 bases. CDR3 length equals 14 residues. CDR3 region: CASSLGGPGDEQFF. The CDR3 nucleotides are TGTGCCAGCAGCTTAGGGGGTCCCGGGGATGAGCAGTTCTTC.

The chain employs TRBV10-2 and TRBJ1-1; D is ambiguous. V was cut by 7 bases and J by 5 bases, with 14 bases left in between. CDR1 and CDR2 (germline): WSHSY, SAAADI. The CDR3 consists of 13 residues. This CDR3 reads CASTPDPLTEAFF. Here the CDR3 DNA reads TGCGCCAGCACCCCAGATCCTCTTACTGAAGCTTTCTTT.

The table lists this clonotype with a few counts. The genes are TRBV24-1 and TRBJ2-1; D remains unclear. Trimming shortened V by 0 bases and J by 4 bases, and 6 bases separated the two germline ends. The CDR3 has 14 residues. Germline loops: CDR1 KGHDR, CDR2 SFDVKD. CDR3 sequence: CATSDLYRYNEQFF. CDR3 DNA sequence: TGTGCCACCAGTGATTTGTACCGGTACAATGAGCAGTTCTTC.

This clonotype was seen many times. The chain joins TRBV6-1 to TRBJ2-7; the D gene is possibly TRBD1 (6 bases). Per the germline V gene, CDR1 is MNHNS and CDR2 is SASEGT. Trimming took off 0 bases at V and 2 bases at J, with 11 bases between the two ends. The CDR3 sequence is 15 residues long. This CDR3 reads CASSEALTGPYEQYF. The CDR3 nucleotides are TGTGCCAGCAGTGAAGCGCTTACAGGGCCCTACGAGCAGTACTTC.

This clonotype came up many times. This chain links TRBV25-1 with TRBJ1-5; TRBD1 matches 11 bases. Germline loops: CDR1 MGHDK, CDR2 SYGVNS. This CDR3 has 19 amino acids. V lost 4 bases, J lost 1 base, and 12 bases stayed unmatched. The CDR3 nucleotides are TGTGCCAGCAGTGGTCCGGGGACAGGGGGAAGAATGAGCAATCAGCCCCAGCATTTT. Translated: CASSGPGTGGRMSNQPQHF.

In nucleotides, the CDR3 is TGTGCCACCAGCGGTCCGGACAGGAGGAACGGAAACTATGGCTACACCTTC. Translated: CATSGPDRRNGNYGYTF. This chain connects TRBV15 to TRBJ1-2; 7 positions match TRBD1. This CDR3 is built from 17 residues. Looked up from germline, CDR1 is LNHNV and CDR2 is YYDKDF (reference sequence). The trim removed 5 bases at V and 2 bases at J, leaving 14 bases unmatched.

This clonotype was recorded many times. The chain recombines TRBV7-8 with TRBJ2-5, with TRBD1 matching over 11 bases. Per the germline V gene, CDR1 is SGHVS and CDR2 is FQNEAQ. The junction had 5 bases not matched to a gene; V was cut back by 6 bases and J by 5 bases. This CDR3 comprises 14 residues. CDR3 loop: CASSRDRGRETQYF. The DNA of the CDR3 is TGTGCCAGCAGTCGGGACAGGGGGAGGGAGACCCAGTACTTC.

This clonotype was observed at least ten times. The V and J genes are TRBV7-2 and TRBJ2-3, with TRBD1 matching 10 bases. The CDR3 covers 16 residues. Germline CDR1 reads SGHTA; CDR2 reads FQGNSA. The ends lost 5 bases at V and 2 bases at J; junction bases unmatched: 7. In nucleotides, the CDR3 is TGTGCCAGCAGCCCCCGGACAGGGGGGTTCACAGATACGCAGTATTTT. Translating gives CASSPRTGGFTDTQYF.

This clonotype turned up a few times. The chain combines TRBV7-9 with TRBJ2-5; unclear D gene. The CDR3 contains 15 residues. Between the trimmed V and J ends, which lost 3 bases and 0 bases, there was a span of 11 bases. Germline CDR1 is SEHNR and CDR2 is FQNEAQ (reference sequence). In DNA, the CDR3 is TGTGCCAGCAGCTTGGACGGACCGTACCAAGAGACCCAGTACTTC. Its translation: CASSLDGPYQETQYF.